Given below is one TCR beta chain in context. There is no known antigen for this receptor. It has no much larger one-base neighbor in the sample; base qualities were not kept. The sample originates from a study of graft-versus-host responses after intestinal transplantation (dated by TCRdb to the early 2020s). For the wider study: Recipients received multivisceral, liver-intestinal, or isolated intestinal transplants. Instead of going to the commercial service, samples from three later patients were sequenced in-house on an Illumina MiSeq and processed with MiXCR. Anti-thymocyte globulin induction was given to all recipients, followed by maintenance tacrolimus and steroids for around three years. Donor T cell macrochimerism was defined as a peak of at least 4% donor T cells among recipient peripheral blood mononuclear cells. Graft-versus-host and host-versus-graft alloreactive T cell clones were tracked in the graft, circulation and bone marrow after intestinal transplantation using bulk TCR-beta CDR3 sequencing. Of the roughly 25 intestinal transplant recipients enrolled in the cohort, one of whom was a retransplant, a few patients without pretransplant specimens were excluded. To identify alloreactive clones, pre-transplant mixed lymphocyte reaction products were sequenced and then compared with unstimulated pre-transplant donor and recipient T cells. On the study overall, not on this receptor specifically: Peak levels of circulating GvH clones were associated with declines in HvG clones early after transplant. The relatively low number and heterogeneity of intestinal transplant patients limited the conclusions. GvH clones were detected in recipient bone marrow, and some appeared earlier in ileal mucosa or blood, consistent with an intestinal mucosal origin. In the allografts of patients with donor T cell macrochimerism, GvH to HvG T cell clonal ratios were high.

To isolate intraepithelial and lamina propria lymphocytes from graft specimens, dithiothreitol, EDTA incubations and collagenase D digestion were used. Serial intestinal graft biopsy specimens collected up to 600 days after transplant underwent bulk TCR-beta sequencing. Libraries were made using the immunoSEQ multiplex PCR assay. For most patients, genomic DNA was subjected to high-throughput TCR-beta CDR3 sequencing by Adaptive Biotechnologies. The authors' analysis ran thus. Adaptive's ImmunoSEQ software was the source of the TCR sequencing data for 18 patients, while three other patients were processed with MiXCR and VDJtools. CDR3 nucleotide sequences shared by donor and recipient were removed because the origin of these sequences could not be assigned. At least 2-fold expansion over unstimulated cells and a minimum CFSE-low frequency of 0.002% (template counts) or 0.001% (read counts) were required for clones to be classified as alloreactive. Clones detected in sequenced pre-transplant spleen, lymph node, or MLR CFSE-low populations of the donor or recipient were defined as mappable. Cumulative frequency of alloreactive clones was calculated as a percentage of all sequences weighted by copy number. Here the immuneACCESS table is served through TCRdb, limited to in-frame sequences with V and J called. Missing clones are a known gap in these copies; in checked studies unresolved V genes cover under half, and the rest lacks a known reason. V, J and clone size are those of that table, while D and trimming were read from the DNA. The sample records around 37,000 clones, 87% of which are singletons. Of the sample, about a sixth is held by the ten largest clones.

The CDR3 measures 13 amino acids from cysteine to phenylalanine. The sequence is cut down to CDR3 DNA, 39 bases in frame from base 1. A distance of 8 bases separates the germline ends of V and J, which lose 2 bases and 4 bases respectively. Taken from the germline V gene, the CDR1 and CDR2 loops are MDHEN and SYDVKM. The origin of this receptor is a human patient who received an intestinal transplant, so some T cells may come from the graft donor. The specimen was ileum tissue, collected 200 to 210 days after intestinal transplant. This receptor chain uses TRBV28 and TRBJ1-1; the D gene is possibly TRBD1, with 5 bases matching. CDR3 loop: CASSLGGSTEAFF. The DNA sequence is as follows: TGTGCCAGCAGTTTAGGGGGAAGCACTGAAGCTTTCTTT.